One T cell receptor beta chain is described in this entry. Its specificity is not known. The sample contains more than one DNA sequence encoding this CDR3. The assay, immunoSEQ v3.0, was run at survey level. TCRdb's table, derived via immunoSEQ multiplex PCR, lists solely in-frame clones and lacks some. The sample has about 25,000 clones, approximately 78% seen once. Cryopreserved PBMC samples of roughly 0.85-10 million cells were used for DNA extraction. The data are from a study of long-term antiretroviral therapy in people with HIV. Points from the study as a whole: Clonotypes expanded prior to ART showed repertoire dominance at all sampled time points. The study collected blood between about 2004 and 2017, possibly under older ART regimens.

Deletions cut 0 bases from V and 1 base from J, with 13 bases between. The CDR3 is 16 amino acids. Germline V CDR1 and CDR2: SGHNT, YYREEE (reference sequence). The V and J genes are TRBV5-4 and TRBJ1-2; possibly TRBD1 for D (5 bases). Here the sequenced sample was unsorted PBMCs, taken 2.9 years after starting antiretroviral therapy. This TCR came from a man between 50 and 59 years old with HIV. The CDR3 loop is CASSLAGGEGNYGYTF. Written as DNA, the CDR3 is TGTGCCAGCAGCTTGGCGGGGGGGGAGGGTAACTATGGCTACACCTTC.